The rows below give T cell receptor beta chains drawn from one sample of a study of CD8 T cells in ankylosing spondylitis. TCRdb recomputed calls from the 5' RACE reads with MiXCR, one row per CDR3 protein. The table has about 92,000 distinct CDR3 sequences, about 8.1% seen once; the top ten hold over 4.5%. The specimen was blood, either unsorted or a sorted T cell fraction (not recorded which). Receptors were obtained from a male donor with ankylosing spondylitis or in good health (not recorded which). Both conserved end residues are part of each CDR3. A D gene is named only where the DNA matches it firmly. Some rows mark clone size as missing; the rest say once, few, many or name a class of expanded clone.

d_call j_call v_call clone_size cdr3_aa cdr3_nt
TRBD1 TRBJ2-5 TRBV7-2 few CASSIGQGSGAQYF TGTGCCAGCAGCATAGGACAGGGGTCCGGGGCCCAGTACTTC
- TRBJ2-3 TRBV7-9 - CASSLGRTSTDTQYF TGTGCCAGCAGCTTAGGGAGGACCTCCACAGATACGCAGTATTTT
TRBD2 TRBJ2-3 TRBV25-1 many CASSEYKYLGAGAADTQYF TGTGCCAGCAGTGAATATAAATATCTAGGAGCGGGGGCGGCGGATACGCAGTATTTT
- TRBJ2-2 TRBV7-2 many CASSPEARASTGELFF TGTGCCAGCAGCCCCGAGGCGCGGGCGAGCACCGGGGAGCTGTTTTTT
- TRBJ2-7 TRBV20-1 - CSARRRQDNTVHEQYF TGCAGTGCTAGACGGCGACAGGACAACACTGTCCACGAGCAGTACTTC
- TRBJ2-2 TRBV2 many CASKGLFGTGELFF TGTGCCAGCAAAGGCCTGTTTGGGACCGGGGAGCTGTTTTTT
- TRBJ2-7 TRBV2 many CASSPGRVSYEQYF TGTGCCAGCAGCCCCGGAAGGGTTTCGTACGAGCAGTACTTC
- TRBJ2-7 TRBV15 many CATSRGHIYEQYF TGTGCCACCAGCAGAGGACACATCTACGAGCAGTACTTC
- TRBJ2-3 TRBV2 many CASMGNLGTQYF TGTGCCAGCATGGGGAATTTGGGTACGCAGTATTTT
TRBD2 TRBJ2-5 TRBV20-1 many CSATSGTSGGQETQYF TGCAGTGCCACCTCAGGGACTAGCGGGGGACAAGAGACCCAGTACTTC
- TRBJ2-1 TRBV5-1 many CASSLGAISYNEQFF TGCGCCAGCAGCTTGGGGGCCATCTCCTACAATGAGCAGTTCTTC
TRBD1 TRBJ2-4 TRBV20-1 many CSAPLHGGTGYPAKNIQYF TGCAGTGCTCCACTCCATGGCGGGACAGGGTACCCGGCCAAAAACATTCAGTACTTC
TRBD1 TRBJ2-2 TRBV5-1 many CASSLGDRGHKSTGELFF TGCGCCAGCAGCTTGGGGGACAGGGGGCATAAGAGCACCGGGGAGCTGTTTTTT
- TRBJ2-5 TRBV6-1 - CASSEGPGSRETQYF TGTGCCAGCAGTGAAGGTCCGGGGTCGAGAGAGACCCAGTACTTC
TRBD1 TRBJ1-1 TRBV7-9 many CASSLGSGGDLSTEAFF TGTGCCAGCAGCTTAGGTTCAGGGGGCGATTTAAGCACTGAAGCTTTCTTT
- TRBJ2-1 TRBV5-1 many CASSLGSYNEQFF TGCGCCAGCAGCTTGGGAAGTTACAATGAGCAGTTCTTC
- TRBJ2-2 TRBV4-2 many CASSLMGPNTGELFF TGTGCCAGCAGCCTAATGGGCCCGAACACCGGGGAGCTGTTTTTT
- TRBJ2-7 TRBV6-1 many CATESRSSYEQYF TGTGCCACCGAAAGCCGGAGCTCCTACGAGCAGTACTTC
- TRBJ2-1 TRBV14 many CASSQAGQYYNEQFF TGTGCCAGCAGCCAAGCTGGACAGTATTACAATGAGCAGTTCTTC
TRBD1 TRBJ1-1 TRBV28 few CASSLPQGASTEAFF TGTGCCAGCAGTTTACCCCAGGGGGCTAGCACTGAAGCTTTCTTT
- TRBJ1-5 TRBV20-1 many CSVNRGLQPQHF TGCAGTGTTAATCGAGGGCTCCAGCCCCAGCATTTT
- TRBJ1-2 TRBV7-9 once CASSLVAGPYGYTF TGTGCCAGCAGCTTAGTCGCAGGCCCCTATGGCTACACCTTC
- TRBJ2-1 TRBV7-7 many CASSLPTDYYSYNEQFF TGTGCTAGCAGCTTACCGACAGATTATTACTCCTACAATGAGCAGTTCTTC
- TRBJ1-1 TRBV23-1 - CASSHPGRGAEAFF TGCGCCAGCAGTCATCCGGGGAGGGGCGCTGAAGCTTTCTTT
- TRBJ2-3 TRBV5-1 many CASSSGPSTDTQYF TGCGCCAGCAGCTCTGGTCCTAGCACAGATACGCAGTATTTT
- TRBJ2-7 TRBV2 - CASSTLKGNEQYF TGTGCCAGCAGCACCCTAAAGGGAAACGAGCAGTACTTC
- TRBJ1-3 TRBV30 - CAWSVLRDNSGNTIYF TGTGCCTGGAGTGTACTTCGGGACAACTCTGGAAACACCATATATTTT
TRBD1 TRBJ2-1 TRBV18 - CASSPPSSGGAHNEQFF TGTGCCAGCTCACCACCAAGTTCAGGGGGCGCCCACAATGAGCAGTTCTTC
- TRBJ2-7 TRBV5-1 many CASSQPRDGLSYEQYF TGCGCCAGCAGCCAACCTAGGGACGGACTCTCCTACGAGCAGTACTTC
- TRBJ1-1 TRBV7-9 many CASSSPGHNTEAFF TGTGCCAGCAGCTCGCCGGGACACAACACTGAAGCTTTCTTT
TRBD1 TRBJ1-5 TRBV12-3/TRBV12-4 many CASRPEQGALNQPQHF TGTGCCAGCAGACCAGAACAGGGGGCCCTTAATCAGCCCCAGCATTTT
TRBD1 TRBJ2-1 TRBV12-3/TRBV12-4 few CASSFGQGVHNEQFF TGTGCCAGCAGTTTTGGTCAGGGGGTCCACAATGAGCAGTTCTTC
- TRBJ2-7 TRBV12-3/TRBV12-4 many CASSVTVSEQYF TGTGCCAGCAGCGTTACGGTCTCCGAGCAGTACTTC
TRBD2 TRBJ2-7 TRBV14 - CASSSKTGSGGDYEQYF TGTGCCAGCAGCTCCAAAACCGGTAGCGGGGGAGACTACGAGCAGTACTTC
TRBD2 TRBJ2-3 TRBV20-1 - CSAALTSGSTDTQYF TGCAGTGCTGCCTTGACTAGCGGAAGCACAGATACGCAGTATTTT
TRBD1 TRBJ2-1 TRBV28 many CASSPMRGTGGPYNEQFF TGTGCCAGCAGTCCCATGAGAGGTACAGGGGGCCCCTACAATGAGCAGTTCTTC
- TRBJ2-2 TRBV5-1 many CASSLGGIFTGELFF TGCGCCAGCAGCTTGGGAGGGATCTTTACCGGGGAGCTGTTTTTT
- TRBJ1-6 TRBV2 many CASLRRGLSSYNSPLHF TGTGCCAGCCTTAGGCGGGGACTGAGCTCCTATAATTCACCCCTCCACTTT
- TRBJ2-1 TRBV6-5 - CASSYREGYDYNEQFF TGTGCCAGCAGTTACCGGGAAGGGTACGACTACAATGAGCAGTTCTTC